The 27 T cell receptor beta chains in this list originate from one sample, sequenced in a study of CD4 T cells in relation to SARS-CoV-2 and coronaviruses. Profiled with immunoSEQ multiplex PCR; TCRdb holds only in-frame clones, not every one. Of 20,000 to 30,000 clones listed, around three quarters were seen once; the top ten hold approximately 15%. The antigens of these receptors remain unknown. CD4+ T cells from unexposed donors were obtained before the COVID-19 pandemic (2011-2018). Isolation of CD4+ T cells took place after 10 days in culture. Sequenced sample: CD4+ T cells from PBMCs, cultured in vitro. The receptors derive from a human donor in good health.

This chain links TRBV30 with TRBJ1-4; 8 positions agree with TRBD1. Per the germline V gene, CDR1 is GTSNPN and CDR2 is SVGIG (reference sequence). With 2 bases clipped from V and 3 bases from J, the junction kept 2 bases outside the gene matches. CDR3 size: 14 residues. The CDR3 DNA follows: TGTGCCTGGAGTCGGACAGGGTCTAATGAAAAACTGTTTTTT. It translates to CAWSRTGSNEKLFF. The full variable domain, completed using reference TRBV30 and TRBJ1-4, is SQTIHQWPATLVQPVGSPLSLECTVEGTSNPNLYWYRQAAGRGLQLLFYSVGIGQISSEVPQNLSASRPQDRQFILSSKKLLLSDSGFYLCAWSRTGSNEKLFFGSGTQLSVL.

This clone was detected only once. This sequence joins TRBV18 and TRBJ1-2, with 11 bases identical to TRBD1. With 5 bases clipped from V and 4 bases from J, the junction kept 9 bases outside the gene matches. CDR1 is KGHSH, CDR2 LQKENI, per germline. The CDR3 has 16 residues. CDR3 residues: CASSTPGTGGFYGYTF. The CDR3 region has the DNA TGTGCCAGCTCAACCCCCGGGACAGGGGGTTTCTATGGCTACACCTTC.

Regarding this clone: The junction shows a germline mismatch at one end, possibly a read error. The V gene is TRBV6-1, the J gene TRBJ2-7, with 7 bases lining up with TRBD2. This CDR3 comprises 14 residues. Per the germline V gene, CDR1 is MNHNS and CDR2 is SASEGT. The CDR3 DNA is TGTGCCAGCAGCGAAGCGGGGAGCTCCTACGAGCAGTACTTC. Translating gives CASSEAGSSYEQYF.

The V call is TRBV3-1 (or the pseudogene TRBV3-2), the J call TRBJ1-1; no firm D call. Germline V gives CDR1 LGHDT, CDR2 YNNKEL (reference sequence). The CDR3 length is 11 residues. V lost 1 base and J 7 bases, leaving 4 bases between the germline ends. The CDR3 loop is CASSQGYEAFF. The CDR3 DNA reads TGTGCCAGCAGCCAAGGCTATGAAGCTTTCTTT.

Comments on this clone: One end of the junction varies from germline; a read error may be responsible. The chain is built from TRBV10-3 and TRBJ1-1, with TRBD1 identical over 8 bases. The CDR3 totals 13 residues. Germline V gene lookup returns CDR1 ENHRY and CDR2 SYGVKD. CDR3: CATSSGQGTEAFF. DNA for the CDR3: TGTGCCACCAGTAGTGGACAGGGCACTGAAGCTTTCTTT.

This sequence joins TRBV10-3 and TRBJ2-1; TRBD2 aligns across 8 bases. The CDR3 contains 16 residues. V gave up 3 bases and J gave up 0 bases; unmatched junction bases: 4. Germline loops: CDR1 ENHRY, CDR2 SYGVKD. CDR3 in DNA: TGTGCCATCAGTGACACTAGCGGTAGCTCCTACAATGAGCAGTTCTTC. Protein: CAISDTSGSSYNEQFF.

J is TRBJ2-1 and V is TRBV30, with D possibly called TRBD1 or TRBD2 (5 bases each). The V end was cut by 4 bases, the J end by 12 bases, with 13 bases between. CDR1 and CDR2 (germline): GTSNPN, SVGIG (reference sequence). The CDR3 is 11 residues long. The DNA for the CDR3 is TGTGCCTGGACCCGAACGGGACGGCAGTTCTTC. Amino acid sequence: CAWTRTGRQFF.

V usage is TRBV19 and J usage is TRBJ1-3; D gene uncertain. Trimming removed 9 bases from V and 3 bases from J, with 9 bases in between. Per the germline V gene, CDR1 is LNHDA and CDR2 is SQIVND (reference sequence). This CDR3 is 12 amino acids long. Written as DNA, the CDR3 is TGTGCCAGGCGGAGGGATGGAAACACCATATATTTT. Translating it yields CARRRDGNTIYF.

The chain recombines TRBV5-1 with TRBJ1-1; D remains unclear. Germline CDR1 reads SGHRS; CDR2 reads YFSETQ. The CDR3 covers 15 residues. V dropped 2 bases and J dropped 4 bases, with 15 bases sitting between them. CDR3 bases: TGCGCCAGCAGCTTATTGGCCCCATCGAGCACTGAAGCTTTCTTT. Translation: CASSLLAPSSTEAFF.

V usage is TRBV9 and J usage is TRBJ2-2, with 13 bases identical to TRBD2. The germline gives CDR1 SGDLS, CDR2 YYNGEE. V was clipped by 4 bases and J by 5 bases; unmatched bases: 5. The CDR3 runs to 16 residues. Here the CDR3 reads CASSPGTSGVTGELFF. CDR3 coding DNA: TGTGCCAGCAGCCCAGGGACTAGCGGGGTGACCGGGGAGCTGTTTTTT.

The chain joins TRBV30 to TRBJ2-6; the D is unclear. V dropped 3 bases and J dropped 4 bases, with 7 bases sitting between them. Germline CDR1 GTSNPN, CDR2 SVGIG (reference sequence). CDR3 length: 13 amino acids. Here the CDR3 reads CAWSGLGANVLTF. The CDR3 region has the DNA TGTGCCTGGAGCGGGTTGGGGGCCAACGTCCTGACTTTC.

The gene calls are TRBV5-1 and TRBJ2-2; TRBD2 matches 12 bases. V trimming: 1 base; J trimming: 6 bases; junction bases outside the gene matches: 7. Germline CDR1 reads SGHRS; CDR2 reads YFSETQ. The CDR3 is 17 amino acids. The CDR3 protein is CASSLPGTSGFSGELFF. The CDR3 DNA sequence: TGCGCCAGCAGCTTGCCCGGGACTAGCGGGTTTTCCGGGGAGCTGTTTTTT. The full variable domain, completed using reference TRBV5-1 and TRBJ2-2, is KAGVTQTPRYLIKTRGQQVTLSCSPISGHRSVSWYQQTPGQGLQFLFEYFSETQRNKGNFPGRFSGRQFSNSRSEMNVSTLELGDSALYLCASSLPGTSGFSGELFFGEGSRLTVL.

Here the CDR3 reads CASSQGISASQETQYF. CDR3 DNA: TGTGCCAGCAGCCAGGGAATTTCAGCGAGCCAAGAGACCCAGTACTTC. The V gene is TRBV3-1 (or the pseudogene TRBV3-2), the J gene TRBJ2-5, with unresolved D. Looked up from germline, CDR1 is LGHDT and CDR2 is YNNKEL (reference sequence). The length of the CDR3 is 16 residues. The ends were cut back, 3 bases at V and 1 base at J, with 15 bases in the middle.

The V call is TRBV7-9, the J call TRBJ2-5; possible D gene TRBD2, 5 bases. This CDR3 region has 14 residues. Looked up from germline, CDR1 is SEHNR and CDR2 is FQNEAQ (reference sequence). Trimming removed 3 bases at V and 5 bases at J, with 13 bases between. CDR3: CASSFSEVGETQYF. The CDR3 coding sequence is TGTGCCAGCAGCTTTAGCGAGGTTGGGGAGACCCAGTACTTC.

The CDR3 reads CASSKQGAWAFF. The DNA of the CDR3 is TGTGCCAGCAGTAAACAGGGGGCTTGGGCTTTCTTT. The chain uses TRBV12-3 or TRBV12-4 and TRBJ1-1; 9 nucleotides agree with TRBD1. The CDR3 has 12 amino acids. V was clipped by 5 bases and J by 11 bases; unmatched bases: 6.

The chain recombines TRBV7-6 with TRBJ2-7, with D possibly called TRBD1 or TRBD2 (5 bases each). The V gene lost 4 bases and the J gene lost 0 bases, with 13 bases spanning the gap. The CDR3 contains 15 residues. Germline V gene sequence: CDR1 SGHVS, CDR2 FNYEAQ. The CDR3 coding sequence is TGTGCCAGCAGCTACGGGGACGGAGACTCCTACGAGCAGTACTTC. It is translated as CASSYGDGDSYEQYF.

This clone occurred a few times. This chain joins TRBV5-6 and TRBJ2-7, with D possibly TRBD1 on 6 matching bases. CDR3 length: 16 amino acids. The germline V and J ends were trimmed by 4 bases and 5 bases, with 22 bases remaining between them. The germline CDR1 and CDR2 sequences are SGHDT and YYEEEE. CDR3 sequence (DNA): TGTGCCAGCAGCCCCGAAGGGACACCGGTACGTGACGAGCAGTACTTC. Residues: CASSPEGTPVRDEQYF.

The J gene is TRBJ2-1, the V gene TRBV10-1; TRBD2 matches at 9 bases. CDR3 length: 18 residues. The V gene end was trimmed by 0 bases and the J gene end by 6 bases; junction bases not matched to a gene: 12. CDR1 and CDR2 (germline): WNHNN, SYGVQD (reference sequence). DNA for the CDR3: TGCGCCAGCAGTGAGTCTTATGGGGTAGCGGGAGCGGGCAATGAGCAGTTCTTC. It translates to CASSESYGVAGAGNEQFF.

The CDR3: CASRQGAREKLFF. In DNA, the CDR3 is TGTGCCAGCAGACAGGGGGCACGGGAAAAACTGTTTTTT. The chain recombines TRBV6-5 with TRBJ1-4; TRBD1 matches at 9 bases. Trimming at V came to 6 bases and at J to 8 bases, leaving 4 bases not matched to a gene. The CDR3 is 13 residues long. The germline V gene encodes CDR1 MNHEY and CDR2 SVGAGI.

CDR3 bases: TGCGCCAGCAGCTTCGGGGAACAGGGAGCCACTGAAGCTTTCTTT. Its protein is CASSFGEQGATEAFF. The chain employs TRBV5-1 and TRBJ1-1, with D perhaps matching TRBD1 (6 bases). V shed 2 bases and J shed 4 bases, with 15 bases lying between them. The CDR3 extends over 15 amino acids. Germline lookup yields CDR1 SGHRS and CDR2 YFSETQ. The full variable domain, in which reference TRBV5-1 and TRBJ1-1 provide the parts outside the CDR3, is KAGVTQTPRYLIKTRGQQVTLSCSPISGHRSVSWYQQTPGQGLQFLFEYFSETQRNKGNFPGRFSGRQFSNSRSEMNVSTLELGDSALYLCASSFGEQGATEAFFGQGTRLTVV.

The chain employs TRBV29-1 and TRBJ2-3, with TRBD2 matching over 8 bases. V lost 6 bases, J lost 6 bases, and 2 bases stayed unmatched. Germline loops: CDR1 SQVTM, CDR2 ANQGSEA. The CDR3 totals 11 residues. The CDR3 DNA reads TGCAGCGTAAGGACTAGCGATACGCAGTATTTT. It translates to CSVRTSDTQYF.

V is TRBV27 and J is TRBJ1-2, with D uncertain. The CDR3 runs to 12 residues. CDR1 and CDR2 (germline): MNHEY, SMNVEV (reference sequence). CDR3: CASGPTGYGYTF. The DNA of the CDR3 is TGTGCTTCAGGACCCACGGGCTATGGCTACACCTTC.

CDR3 protein: CASSLDIGVVSGELFF. The CDR3 DNA reads TGTGCCAGCAGCTTAGATATCGGGGTAGTAAGCGGGGAGCTGTTTTTT. The chain combines TRBV7-8 with TRBJ2-2; the D gene is possibly TRBD2 (5 bases). The CDR3 is 16 residues long. From germline, CDR1 is SGHVS and CDR2 FQNEAQ. Trimming removed 1 base at V and 7 bases at J, with 16 bases between.

The rearrangement links TRBV19 to TRBJ2-2, with D possibly being TRBD2 (7 bases). The CDR3 has 16 amino acids. CDR1 and CDR2 (germline): LNHDA, SQIVND (reference sequence). Trimming stripped 6 bases from V and 4 bases from J, with 18 bases between. For the CDR3, the DNA is TGTGCCAGTAGAGGGGGGGAGGCAGGGCCCACCGGGGAGCTGTTTTTT. It encodes CASRGGEAGPTGELFF.

The J gene is TRBJ2-3, the V gene TRBV7-9; TRBD1 matches at 8 bases. The CDR3 sequence is 16 residues long. The ends lost 2 bases at V and 1 base at J; junction bases unmatched: 5. Germline CDR1 SEHNR, CDR2 FQNEAQ (reference sequence). The CDR3 protein is CASSLLGQGRTDTQYF. DNA for the CDR3: TGTGCCAGCAGCTTACTCGGACAGGGTCGCACAGATACGCAGTATTTT.

The chain carries TRBV7-2 and TRBJ2-3, with D unresolved. The CDR3 covers 15 residues. The V and J ends lost 5 bases and 0 bases respectively, with 12 bases between them. Germline V gives CDR1 SGHTA, CDR2 FQGNSA. The CDR3, as DNA: TGTGCCAGCAGCCAGCTGGGTACTAGCACAGATACGCAGTATTTT. As protein: CASSQLGTSTDTQYF.

This clone was seen more than once but under ten times. The J gene is TRBJ2-2, the V gene TRBV4-1; D is ambiguous. Trimming cost V 1 base and J 7 bases, with 10 bases left between them. From germline, CDR1 is MGHRA and CDR2 YSYEKL. This CDR3 is built from 14 residues. CDR3 sequence (DNA): TGCGCCAGCAGCCAAGCAGGTTATAACGGGGAGCTGTTTTTT. Translating gives CASSQAGYNGELFF.